This record looks at one T cell receptor (beta chain) sequence and its context. The antigen is not known. Other DNA sequences within the sample encode an identical CDR3. This entry is derived from a study of cytomegalovirus exposure and HLA in healthy donors. Study-level points and caveats: Later work associated roughly 17,000 TCR beta sequences with HLA alleles at 0.05 false discovery rate.

Vbeta (60) and Jbeta (13) primers were used in the PCR. Profiled with immunoSEQ multiplex PCR; TCRdb holds only in-frame clones, not every one. The sample shows 100,000 to 150,000 clones, about 80% of them seen only once. Trimming took 5 bases from V and 1 from J, leaving 9 bases between them. Germline values: CDR1 SEHNR, CDR2 FQNEAQ (reference sequence). The length of the CDR3 is 14 residues. The clonotype comes from a man aged 35 to 55 in good health and CMV-seronegative. The specimen was PBMCs. The gene calls are TRBV7-9 and TRBJ1-5; D may be TRBD1 (6 bases). The CDR3 nucleotides read TGTGCCAGCAGCCTCGGACAGAGCAATCAGCCCCAGCATTTT. It codes for CASSLGQSNQPQHF.